A selection of T cell receptor beta chains follows, all from one sample in a study of post-analysis software for immune sequencing data. TCRdb used MiXCR to reprocess the PCR reads, holding one entry per CDR3 protein. There are roughly 600,000 distinct CDR3 sequences in the sample; roughly 45% occur only once, and under 2% lies in the top ten. Sequenced input: blood. All receptors derive from a girl between 5 and 17 years old with multiple sclerosis. Each CDR3 is given with its conserved first and last residue. Each record gives: CDR3 protein, CDR3 DNA, D gene, V gene, clone size, J gene. The D gene is left open where the match is weak. Only some rows state a clone size, as once, few, many or a class for expanded clones.

cdr3_aa: CASSPLRVWDTEAFF; cdr3_nt: TGCGCCAGCAGCCCTTTGCGGGTGTGGGACACTGAAGCTTTCTTT; d_call: .; v_call: TRBV4-1; clone_size: .; j_call: TRBJ1-1
cdr3_aa: CSARAEGLGDGYTF; cdr3_nt: TGCAGTGCTAGAGCCGAAGGGTTGGGGGACGGCTACACCTTC; d_call: .; v_call: TRBV20-1; clone_size: .; j_call: TRBJ1-2
cdr3_aa: CSVEVLPGSSGNTIYF; cdr3_nt: TGCAGCGTTGAAGTGTTGCCAGGCAGCTCTGGAAACACCATATATTTT; d_call: .; v_call: TRBV29-1; clone_size: .; j_call: TRBJ1-3
cdr3_aa: CSAIQGAETQYF; cdr3_nt: TGCAGTGCAATCCAGGGGGCAGAGACCCAGTACTTC; d_call: TRBD1; v_call: TRBV20-1; clone_size: .; j_call: TRBJ2-5
cdr3_aa: CASSSGVLREQYF; cdr3_nt: TGTGCTAGCAGCAGCGGGGTCCTTAGGGAGCAGTACTTC; d_call: TRBD2; v_call: TRBV7-7; clone_size: few; j_call: TRBJ2-7
cdr3_aa: CASSLRVPLSNGEQFF; cdr3_nt: TGCGCCAGCAGCCTGCGGGTCCCCCTCTCCAACGGTGAGCAGTTCTTC; d_call: .; v_call: TRBV4-1; clone_size: .; j_call: TRBJ2-1
cdr3_aa: CASGLGTWTDTQYF; cdr3_nt: TGCGCCAGCGGATTGGGGACTTGGACAGATACGCAGTATTTT; d_call: .; v_call: TRBV5-1; clone_size: few; j_call: TRBJ2-3
cdr3_aa: CSARDRSLYNEQFF; cdr3_nt: TGCAGTGCTCGAGACAGGAGCCTATACAATGAGCAGTTCTTC; d_call: .; v_call: TRBV20-1; clone_size: .; j_call: TRBJ2-1
cdr3_aa: CASSQDSPGGTEAFF; cdr3_nt: TGTGCCAGCAGCCAAGATTCACCAGGGGGTACTGAAGCTTTCTTT; d_call: TRBD1; v_call: TRBV4-2; clone_size: .; j_call: TRBJ1-1
cdr3_aa: CASSQDSGPIQETQYF; cdr3_nt: TGCGCCAGCAGCCAGGACTCGGGACCGATCCAAGAGACCCAGTACTTC; d_call: .; v_call: TRBV4-1; clone_size: few; j_call: TRBJ2-5
cdr3_aa: CSARDRDSLYEQYF; cdr3_nt: TGCAGTGCTAGAGACCGGGACAGTCTCTACGAGCAGTACTTC; d_call: TRBD1; v_call: TRBV20-1; clone_size: .; j_call: TRBJ2-7
cdr3_aa: CASSLGGTGGEQYF; cdr3_nt: TGTGCCAGCAGCTTAGGGGGGACAGGTGGCGAGCAGTACTTC; d_call: TRBD1; v_call: TRBV13; clone_size: few; j_call: TRBJ2-7
cdr3_aa: CASSGNIKGQGGREQFF; cdr3_nt: TGTGCCAGCAGCGGGAATATTAAGGGACAGGGAGGTCGTGAGCAGTTCTTC; d_call: TRBD1; v_call: TRBV9; clone_size: .; j_call: TRBJ2-1
cdr3_aa: CASSRRDHSYEQYF; cdr3_nt: TGTGCCAGCAGCCGACGGGACCACTCCTACGAGCAGTACTTC; d_call: .; v_call: TRBV3-1; clone_size: .; j_call: TRBJ2-7
cdr3_aa: CASRHQSLETQYF; cdr3_nt: TGCGCCAGCAGACACCAGTCTCTAGAGACCCAGTACTTC; d_call: .; v_call: TRBV5-1; clone_size: .; j_call: TRBJ2-5
cdr3_aa: CASSPLQGAFF; cdr3_nt: TGTGCCAGCAGTCCCCTCCAGGGAGCTTTCTTT; d_call: .; v_call: TRBV12-3/TRBV12-4; clone_size: .; j_call: TRBJ1-1
cdr3_aa: CAINTGGNYGCTF; cdr3_nt: TGTGCCATCAATACAGGGGGCAACTATGGCTGCACCTTC; d_call: TRBD1; v_call: TRBV10-3; clone_size: .; j_call: TRBJ1-2
cdr3_aa: CASSSGRGLGYEQYF; cdr3_nt: TGTGCCAGCAGCTCGGGGCGGGGTTTGGGGTACGAGCAGTACTTC; d_call: .; v_call: TRBV7-8; clone_size: .; j_call: TRBJ2-7